The present entry profiles one TCR beta chain with its context. This clone was seen a single time. The antigen it binds to is not known. No qualities accompany the bases; no much larger clone lies one base away. This sample is drawn from a study of blood T cell repertoires in COVID-19 (dated by TCRdb to between 2020 and 2021). Context from the whole study: The collaborator samples originated in the United States, Italy and Spain and spanned the acute and convalescent phases of COVID-19. The prospective study material was composed of cDNA or gDNA derived from T cells, B-cell-depleted T cells, or PBMCs. The dataset comprised deeply sampled blood TCRbeta repertoires from subjects exposed to, actively infected with, or recovered from COVID-19. A freely available public database, intended as a resource for researchers studying the immune response to SARS-CoV-2, is where the repertoires were released. Samples came from the ongoing ImmuneRACE study (first 160 participants) plus 1,254 subjects from 6 global collaborators. Nearly every sample came with metadata listing a de-identified subject ID, COVID-19 status, age in years and sex. Where HLA class I and class II types were available, the types were taken from metadata supplied by the sample provider, not from assay-based typing. Points the paper makes about the study in general: The quantity of clinical and demographic metadata differed by source and by participant and was supplied without curation.

Enrolling through a virtual design, the prospective study's participants ranged in age from about 18 to 100 years and lived across roughly 23 United States geographic areas. Cohort assignment in the prospective study relied on participant-reported clinical history from a screening survey and a study questionnaire. ImmuneRACE Cohort 3 recovered participants were defined by two consecutive negative NP/OP PCR tests, healthcare professional clearance, or symptom resolution. Mobile phlebotomists in the prospective study collected whole blood, serum and a nasopharyngeal or oropharyngeal swab from every participant. Participants in the prospective study had the option to provide additional blood draws and questionnaires over a roughly 2-month period. Before DNA extraction, prospective study blood samples were shipped either frozen or at room temperature. From the cysteine up to the phenylalanine, the CDR3 has a length of 14 residues. The entry retains the CDR3 DNA only, 42 bases that are in frame from base 1. V loses 4 bases of germline sequence and J loses 3 bases, and the interval between the two ends is 9 bases. CDR1 and CDR2 were assigned from the germline V gene (reference sequence) as LNHDA and SQIVND.

TCRbeta CDR3 regions were amplified from genomic DNA by means of the immunoSEQ Assay, a bias-controlled multiplex PCR. Regarding the original processing steps: The number of nucleated cells in each sample was estimated from the amplification of reference gene primers within the assay. To quantify the absolute abundance of each unique TCRbeta CDR3 rearrangement, sequence reads were collapsed and filtered. Productive Simpson clonality was computed per sample as the square root of Simpson's diversity index over productive rearrangements. What TCRdb holds here is the immuneACCESS table cut down to in-frame rearrangements. Part of the clones is not present; checked against another copy, under half of the missing clones reflect an unresolved V gene, and the others are unexplained. For V, J and clone size, that table is used; D and trimming come from the DNA. This sample is represented by 400,000 to 450,000 clones; over 75% of them were singletons. The ten largest clones take up roughly 1.1% of the sample.

The TCR originated in a man between 25 and 39 years old who had recovered from COVID-19. The V and J segments used are TRBV19 and TRBJ2-2, with TRBD1 tentatively as D gene (6 bases match). The material sequenced was PBMCs or T cells enriched from blood (not recorded which). The CDR3 in this case is CASSNGQYTGELFF. In nucleotides, the sequence is TGTGCCAGTAGTAACGGACAGTACACCGGGGAGCTGTTTTTT.